This entry features one T cell receptor (beta chain) sequence. This record comes from a study of blood T cell repertoires in COVID-19. Study context: The United States, Italy and Spain were the sources of the acute and convalescent COVID-19 samples. Sample material is recorded as cDNA or gDNA derived from T cells, B-cell-depleted T cells, or PBMCs.

The assay was immunoSEQ multiplex PCR, and TCRdb's table has in-frame clones only and misses some. The table shows approximately 530,000 clones, with 85% to 90% occurring only once. The CDR3 has 13 amino acids. V lost 3 bases, J lost 6 bases, and 2 bases stayed unmatched. Germline V gene sequence: CDR1 LNHDA, CDR2 SQIVND (reference sequence). Seattle patients were enrolled during active infection and followed longitudinally. The sample was peripheral blood. The chain carries TRBV19 and TRBJ1-2; 9 positions match TRBD1. This clonotype was sampled from a woman aged 45-65 years with COVID-19, enrolled during active disease. The CDR3: CASSIGTGNGYTF. DNA of the CDR3: TGTGCCAGTAGTATTGGGACAGGGAATGGCTACACCTTC.